These 32 T cell receptor beta chains originate from one sample sequenced in a study of spatial heterogeneity in lung cancer. Regarding time point: sample taken at primary tumor resection. Material for sequencing was whole RNA from tumor, nontumor lung or frozen PBMC, left unsorted. Each CDR3 protein is one row after TCRdb ran MiXCR on the 5' RACE reads. The sample has under 20,000 distinct CDR3 sequences; under 20% are singletons. The sample in question was PBMCs, obtained at surgery. All receptors come from a male donor with early-stage non-small cell lung cancer.

This clonotype rates as medium-sized. The chain links TRBV6-2 or TRBV6-3 to TRBJ2-1; D is possibly TRBD2 (7 bases). Trimming cost V 5 bases and J 7 bases, with 21 bases left between them. From germline, CDR1 is MNHEY and CDR2 SVGEGT. The CDR3 has 16 residues. DNA for the CDR3: TGTGCCAGCAGTATACTTACGGGGGGCGGAATTAATGAGCAGTTCTTC. The encoded protein is CASSILTGGGINEQFF.

This clonotype has ten or more counts. The chain recombines TRBV20-1 with TRBJ2-5, with 14 bases aligning to TRBD2. The germline gives CDR1 DFQATT, CDR2 SNEGSKA (reference sequence). V shed 4 bases and J 5 bases; nucleotides not matched to a gene: 6. This CDR3 contains 15 residues. The DNA of the CDR3 is TGCAGTGCTATGAGGACTAGCGGGGGGTTTGAGACCCAGTACTTC. Its protein product is CSAMRTSGGFETQYF.

Only a few counts were recorded for this clonotype. The gene calls are TRBV6-1 and TRBJ2-7; no reliable D call. The germline V and J ends were trimmed by 7 bases and 10 bases, with 20 bases remaining between them. There are 13 residues in the CDR3. Germline loops: CDR1 MNHNS, CDR2 SASEGT. DNA of the CDR3: TGTGCCAGCACCCCCACGTACACCGAGAAACAGTACTTC. Its translation: CASTPTYTEKQYF.

The chain links TRBV6-2 or TRBV6-3 to TRBJ2-7, with D maybe TRBD1 (5 bases). The CDR3 runs 15 residues. V was cut by 4 bases and J by 3 bases, with 16 bases left in between. CDR1 is MNHEY, CDR2 SVGEGT, per germline. The CDR3 is CASSSGRSQGYEQYF. The CDR3 bases are TGTGCCAGCAGTTCCGGTAGATCCCAGGGCTACGAGCAGTACTTC.

The sample holds many counts of this clonotype. The V call is TRBV6-1, the J call TRBJ2-7; either TRBD1 or TRBD2 may supply D (5 bases each). The length of the CDR3 is 14 residues. V lost 8 bases and J lost 2, with 16 bases in between. Germline loops: CDR1 MNHNS, CDR2 SASEGT. The CDR3 DNA is TGTGCCAGCTGGAGGACATCTGAGGCCTACGAGCAGTACTTC. Encoded protein: CASWRTSEAYEQYF.

This rearrangement joins TRBV11-2 to TRBJ1-4, with a weak D call TRBD1 (6 bases). Deletions cut 5 bases from V and 3 bases from J, with 13 bases between. Germline V gene sequence: CDR1 SGHAT, CDR2 FQNNGV. The CDR3 is made up of 15 amino acids. In DNA form, the CDR3 reads TGTGCCAGCAGCCATGCCAGGGGCCCTAATGAAAAACTGTTTTTT. Translation gives CASSHARGPNEKLFF.

This clonotype was recorded at least ten times. The chain combines TRBV7-6 with TRBJ1-5; D is ambiguous. The V end was cut by 4 bases, the J end by 7 bases, with 11 bases between. CDR1 is SGHVS, CDR2 FNYEAQ, per germline. The CDR3 spans 13 residues. CDR3 sequence (DNA): TGTGCCAGCAGCTCTCAGGAGGGCCAGCCCCAGCATTTT. This codes for CASSSQEGQPQHF.

In this sample, this clonotype turned up a few times. V usage is TRBV29-1 and J usage is TRBJ2-7; 11 bases align to TRBD1. J lost 2 bases, V lost 4 bases, and 7 bases had no gene match. This CDR3 contains 15 residues. Germline V gene sequence: CDR1 SQVTM, CDR2 ANQGSEA. The CDR3 is CSVGAPGQGAYEQYF. In DNA, the CDR3 is TGCAGCGTTGGGGCCCCGGGACAGGGGGCCTACGAGCAGTACTTC.

The rearrangement joins TRBV9 to TRBJ1-3; no reliable D call. Trimming stripped 0 bases from V and 2 bases from J, with 6 bases between. CDR3 size: 14 residues. The germline V gene encodes CDR1 SGDLS and CDR2 YYNGEE. CDR3 sequence (DNA): TGTGCCAGCAGCGTAGCAGTTGCTGGAAACACCATATATTTT. It codes for CASSVAVAGNTIYF.

This clonotype was seen just once. The chain employs TRBV20-1 and TRBJ1-5, with 7 bases that match TRBD1. V dropped 4 bases and J dropped 5; count of bases not matched to a gene: 23. CDR3 length equals 19 residues. CDR1 DFQATT and CDR2 SNEGSKA come from the germline V gene (reference sequence). The CDR3 DNA is TGCAGTGCTATAAATCACCGGGCAGGGGGACTTCAGCTACATCAGCCCCAGCATTTT. Amino acid sequence: CSAINHRAGGLQLHQPQHF.

This clonotype has a count of ten or more. V gene TRBV20-1 combines with J gene TRBJ2-7; D possibly corresponds to TRBD2 (6 bases). V gave up 3 bases and J gave up 1 base, with 13 bases separating them. This CDR3 is built from 14 residues. Germline V gene data show CDR1 as DFQATT and CDR2 as SNEGSKA (reference sequence). CDR3 in amino acids: CSARGLPDSYEQYF. The CDR3 DNA follows: TGCAGTGCTAGGGGACTCCCAGATTCCTACGAGCAGTACTTC.

The CDR3 loop is CASRRSGGQNNEQFF. CDR3 nucleotide sequence: TGTGCCAGCAGACGAAGCGGGGGCCAAAACAATGAGCAGTTCTTC. This rearrangement joins TRBV6-6 to TRBJ2-1, with 8 bases fitting TRBD2. This CDR3 region has 15 residues. The V segment lost 6 bases and the J segment 5 bases; nucleotides outside the gene matches: 9. The germline V gene encodes CDR1 MNHNY and CDR2 SVGAGI (reference sequence).

This clonotype appeared many times. The chain employs TRBV12-5 and TRBJ1-1; 8 nucleotides line up with TRBD1. CDR3 length: 13 amino acids. J gave up 5 bases and V 5 bases, and 4 bases lay outside the gene matches. Germline CDR1 LGHNT, CDR2 FRNRAP. CDR3 bases: TGTGCTAGTGGTCGGACAGGGAGGACTGAAGCTTTCTTT. It yields the protein CASGRTGRTEAFF.

The chain carries TRBV12-3 or TRBV12-4 and TRBJ1-6, with a possible D match to TRBD1 (6 bases). V gave up 5 bases and J gave up 10 bases, with 15 bases separating them. CDR3 length: 14 residues. The DNA of the CDR3 is TGTGCCAGCAGTAACAGGGCCGGACGATCACCCCTCCACTTT. Translation gives CASSNRAGRSPLHF.

The chain has TRBV19 and TRBJ2-7, with D tentatively TRBD1 or TRBD2 (5 bases each). Germline V gene data show CDR1 as LNHDA and CDR2 as SQIVND (reference sequence). V was cut by 4 bases and J by 6 bases, with 19 bases left in between. The CDR3 loop spans 15 amino acids. CDR3 loop: CASSTSLSQGVEQYF. As DNA, the CDR3 is TGTGCCAGTAGTACTTCCCTGAGCCAGGGAGTCGAGCAGTACTTC. The variable domain in full, completed from reference TRBV19 and TRBJ2-7, reads DGGITQSPKYLFRKEGQNVTLSCEQNLNHDAMYWYRQDPGQGLRLIYYSQIVNDFQKGDIAEGYSVSREKKESFPLTVTSAQKNPTAFYLCASSTSLSQGVEQYFGPGTRLTVT.

By its share, this clonotype is medium-sized. The rearrangement links TRBV2 to TRBJ2-3, with D perhaps matching TRBD1 (6 bases). Germline assignment: CDR1 SNHLY and CDR2 FYNNEI. V lost 6 bases, J lost 4 bases, and 17 bases lay in between. CDR3 size: 15 residues. This CDR3 is CASRAGVIIADTQYF. The DNA of the CDR3 is TGTGCCAGCAGAGCAGGGGTAATAATCGCAGATACGCAGTATTTT.

Written as DNA, the CDR3 is TGCAGCGTAAAAAAAAACTATGATCAGCCCCAGCATTTT. Translating it yields CSVKKNYDQPQHF. V gene TRBV29-1 combines with J gene TRBJ1-5; D unclear. Germline CDR1 and CDR2: SQVTM and ANQGSEA. Deletions cut 6 bases from V and 5 bases from J, with 14 bases between. This CDR3 has 13 amino acids.

This chain joins TRBV10-1 and TRBJ1-5; 7 bases match TRBD1. The ends lost 2 bases at V and 4 bases at J; junction bases unmatched: 8. CDR3 length: 16 amino acids. Germline CDR1 is WNHNN and CDR2 is SYGVQD (reference sequence). The DNA for the CDR3 is TGCGCCAGCAGTGAGCCGAACAGGGGAACGAATCAGCCCCAGCATTTT. Amino acids: CASSEPNRGTNQPQHF.

This clonotype was found many times. The chain combines TRBV7-3 with TRBJ2-3; the D is unclear. The CDR3 totals 13 residues. Trimming shortened V by 5 bases and J by 4 bases, and 10 bases separated the two germline ends. Germline values: CDR1 SGHTA, CDR2 FQGTGA. In DNA, the CDR3 is TGTGCCAGCAGCCCCCTGGGTCCAGATACGCAGTATTTT. It yields the protein CASSPLGPDTQYF.

This clonotype was seen at least ten times. The chain combines TRBV7-9 with TRBJ1-2, with 7 bases that match TRBD1. CDR1 and CDR2 (germline): SEHNR, FQNEAQ (reference sequence). This CDR3 comprises 14 residues. Trimming at V came to 5 bases and at J to 4 bases, leaving 7 bases not matched to a gene. CDR3 coding DNA: TGTGCCAGCAGCCCACAACAGGGGAGCTATGGCTACACCTTC. Its translation: CASSPQQGSYGYTF.

This clonotype has at least ten counts. The V call is TRBV7-8, the J call TRBJ1-5; D ambiguous. CDR1 and CDR2 (germline): SGHVS, FQNEAQ. The CDR3 loop spans 12 amino acids. V was shortened by 6 bases and J by 3 bases, with 6 bases between the two germline ends. CDR3 residues: CASSTVNQPQHF. CDR3 in DNA: TGTGCCAGCAGTACCGTCAATCAGCCCCAGCATTTT.

This clonotype appeared a few times. The chain recombines TRBV19 with TRBJ2-1; no reliable D call. Germline lookup yields CDR1 LNHDA and CDR2 SQIVND (reference sequence). Trimming removed 5 bases at V and 7 bases at J, with 12 bases between. The CDR3 is 13 amino acids. The CDR3 coding sequence is TGTGCCAGTAGTCTCACTGTGGGGAATGAGCAGTTCTTC. Translating gives CASSLTVGNEQFF.

V and J are TRBV6-5 and TRBJ1-1, with TRBD1 matching 7 bases. The CDR3 is made up of 13 amino acids. Germline loops: CDR1 MNHEY, CDR2 SVGAGI. Trimming at V came to 6 bases and at J to 6 bases, leaving 7 bases not matched to a gene. The CDR3 here is CASSTTGLAEAFF. In nucleotides, the CDR3 is TGTGCCAGCAGCACGACAGGGTTGGCTGAAGCTTTCTTT.

The chain links TRBV5-5 to TRBJ2-1; TRBD1 aligns across 9 bases. The germline V gene has CDR1 SGHKS and CDR2 YYEKEE (reference sequence). This CDR3 has 14 amino acids. The junction had 3 bases not matched to a gene; V was cut back by 4 bases and J by 4 bases. In DNA form, the CDR3 reads TGTGCCAGCAGCGGCGGGACAGGGTACAATGAGCAGTTCTTC. It yields the protein CASSGGTGYNEQFF.

The chain combines TRBV18 with TRBJ1-2, with a weak D call TRBD1 (5 bases). The CDR3 extends over 14 amino acids. V gave up 3 bases and J gave up 0 bases, with 8 bases separating them. The germline V gene encodes CDR1 KGHSH and CDR2 LQKENI. The CDR3 loop reads CASSPGASNYGYTF. The CDR3 coding sequence is TGTGCCAGCTCACCCGGGGCCTCTAACTATGGCTACACCTTC.

The chain uses TRBV3-1 and TRBJ2-5; D gene unclear. Germline values: CDR1 LGHDT, CDR2 YNNKEL (reference sequence). The CDR3 runs to 14 residues. With 1 base removed from V and 5 bases from J, the gap between germline ends came to 11 bases. This CDR3 is CASSQVGSWETQYF. The CDR3, as DNA: TGTGCCAGCAGCCAAGTCGGGTCCTGGGAGACCCAGTACTTC.

Points on this clonotype: A much larger clone lies one base from this, so it may be a read error. The V gene is TRBV5-1, the J gene TRBJ2-1; 13 bases match TRBD2. This CDR3 spans 17 amino acids. Germline loops: CDR1 SGHRS, CDR2 YFSETQ. The V gene end was trimmed by 0 bases and the J gene end by 8 bases; junction bases not matched to a gene: 8. CDR3 nucleotide sequence: TGCGCCAGCAGCTTGGAGATGACTAGCGGGGGGAAGTATGAGCAGTTCTTC. Translating it yields CASSLEMTSGGKYEQFF.

The rearrangement uses TRBV5-1 and TRBJ2-3; 10 bases align to TRBD2. The CDR3 contains 15 residues. Trimming at V came to 2 bases and at J to 5 bases, leaving 5 bases not matched to a gene. Per germline, CDR1 SGHRS and CDR2 YFSETQ. CDR3 in amino acids: CASSFFSGREDTQYF. The CDR3 bases are TGCGCCAGCAGCTTTTTCAGCGGGAGGGAAGATACGCAGTATTTT. The complete variable domain, with remaining parts taken from reference TRBV5-1 and TRBJ2-3, reads KAGVTQTPRYLIKTRGQQVTLSCSPISGHRSVSWYQQTPGQGLQFLFEYFSETQRNKGNFPGRFSGRQFSNSRSEMNVSTLELGDSALYLCASSFFSGREDTQYFGPGTRLTVL.

This clonotype showed up just a few times. This sequence joins TRBV5-1 and TRBJ2-5, with TRBD1 identical over 11 bases. CDR3 length: 15 amino acids. J gave up 5 bases and V 4 bases, and 7 bases lay outside the gene matches. Germline assignment: CDR1 SGHRS and CDR2 YFSETQ. CDR3 sequence: CASSGGQGAWETQYF. CDR3 DNA sequence: TGCGCCAGCAGCGGAGGACAGGGGGCATGGGAGACCCAGTACTTC.

This clonotype showed up just a few times. The rearrangement links TRBV2 to TRBJ1-5, with D maybe TRBD1 (5 bases). V shed 5 bases and J shed 5 bases, with 13 bases lying between them. Germline-derived CDR1 and CDR2 are SNHLY and FYNNEI. This CDR3 is 14 amino acids long. The CDR3 is CASSQGLGYQPQHF. The DNA for the CDR3 is TGTGCCAGCAGTCAGGGTCTAGGCTATCAGCCCCAGCATTTT.

The CDR3 loop reads CAITRANTGELFF. The CDR3 DNA sequence: TGTGCCATCACGAGGGCGAACACCGGGGAGCTGTTTTTT. The genes are TRBV10-3 and TRBJ2-2, with a possible D match to TRBD2 (5 bases). V was shortened by 7 bases and J by 0 bases, with 6 bases between the two germline ends. The germline V gene encodes CDR1 ENHRY and CDR2 SYGVKD. CDR3 length equals 13 residues.

This clonotype counts as medium-sized. J is TRBJ2-1 and V is TRBV27; D perhaps matches TRBD1 (5 bases). Germline V gene lookup returns CDR1 MNHEY and CDR2 SMNVEV (reference sequence). The CDR3 is made up of 15 amino acids. V lost 2 bases to trimming and J lost 6 bases, with 14 bases between them. CDR3 residues: CASSLGPGSFNEQFF. CDR3 nucleotide sequence: TGTGCCAGCAGTTTAGGTCCAGGGTCATTCAATGAGCAGTTCTTC.